This record covers a single T cell receptor beta chain. No antigen is known for it. The library was made by 5' RACE. Each TCR library was prepared from 3,000 to 4,500 ng of total RNA. For each sample, cDNA synthesis was carried out in eight separate reactions using SMARTScribe reverse transcriptase. During cDNA synthesis, unique molecular identifiers containing a 6-nucleotide sample barcode were introduced by template switching. Amplification of TCRalpha and TCRbeta cDNA involved two nested PCRs of approximately 16 and 10 cycles, and each PCR was followed by bead purification. Before amplification, cDNA was treated with uracil DNA-glycosylase and purified using the QIAquick PCR purification kit. In the second PCR, Illumina TruSeq-compatible adapters and sample-specific barcodes were added. Library quality and concentration were checked on TapeStation and Qubit, and libraries were pooled at roughly 5 ng each. Pooled libraries were sequenced on an Illumina HiSeq2500 single-index Rapid Run with 2 x 100 bp reads and custom sequencing primers. For the original study's pipeline: MiGEC version 1.2.6 was used for UMI-based consensus assembly, which corrected PCR and sequencing errors. MiXCR version 2.1.1 was used to carry out V(D)J alignment, clonotype assembly and CDR3 extraction. Normalisation of gene usage, clonotype sharing and MAIT/NKT TCR abundance was achieved by analysing the top 1000, 10 000 and 20 000 clonotypes per sample. After downsampling to 27 000 UMIs, diversity was calculated as the inverse Simpson index using the vegan R package. Paired Mann-Whitney U tests on discordant twin pairs were used, with Benjamini-Hochberg multiple-testing correction. After reprocessing by TCRdb, each CDR3 protein sequence is one entry, and no DNA is given. The V and J calls, along with clone size, are taken from TCRdb and not from the paper's own processing. The sample's own table lists around 450,000 distinct CDR3 sequences. The top ten clonotypes cover about 2.6% of the sample.

The data are from a study of monozygotic twins with inflammatory bowel disease (dated by TCRdb to about 2019). As for the study more broadly: The full study comprised 28 monozygotic twin pairs: nine German pairs (four IBD-concordant, five IBD-discordant) and 19 IBD-discordant Danish pairs. Each individual had, on average, about 151 000 unique TCRalpha sequences and 181 000 unique TCRbeta sequences available for analysis. Within discordant pairs, disease-associated traits were sought mainly by comparing IBD patients with their genetically identical healthy co-twins. Overall study outcomes, separate from this receptor: The results gave no support for a single strong signal or clonotype linked to IBD. Repertoire similarity did not differ between concordant and discordant twins, which could be due to limited statistical power. The analysis was unable to tell different T cell subtypes apart. Background noise and inter-individual variability may have been introduced into the repertoires by the differing immunosuppressive treatments among patients. IBD patients had lower TCRbeta repertoire diversity, measured by the inverse Simpson index, than their healthy co-twins. Fewer clonotypes were shared with other individuals by IBD patients than by healthy twins, most markedly in patients showing signs of disease activity.

The CDR3 sequence holds 14 residues, the cysteine and phenylalanine included. DNA is not recorded here. From each donor, a roughly 2.7 ml peripheral blood sample was collected into PAXgene tubes and kept at -80 degrees C. Without T cell sorting, total RNA was isolated from whole blood using the PAXgene blood miRNA kit on an automated QIAcube. Peripheral blood from monozygotic twin pairs who were concordant or discordant for inflammatory bowel disease underwent deep TCRalpha and TCRbeta repertoire profiling using unique molecular barcoding. Smoking habits were recorded for all twin pairs, with individuals classified as current, former or never smokers.

This clonotype was obtained from a human donor with ulcerative colitis or Crohn's disease, or a healthy co-twin of an affected twin (not recorded which). This receptor chain uses TRBV12-3 or TRBV12-4 and TRBJ1-5; checking the TCRdb D call of TRBD1 is not possible without DNA. The sample comprised blood. CDR3 region: CASSLARGSQPQHF.